This TCR beta chain came from a study of cytomegalovirus exposure and HLA in healthy donors (dated by TCRdb to between 2016 and 2019). The study in broad terms: In an earlier analysis of roughly 590 of the donors, approximately 260 Gb of sequence data and approximately 120 million unique TCR beta sequences from 180 million or so T cells were reported. About 280 gigabases of sequencing data and around 85 million unique TCR sequences made up an early release that covered several hundred HLA-typed donors. The genetic ancestry cluster associated with self-reported Caucasian donors included over 65% of the roughly 400 genotyped donors. The aim of the study was to test whether cataloging public T cell receptors could identify signatures of past pathogen exposure. The study profiled the T cell repertoires of under 850 subjects by immunosequencing and related them to cytomegalovirus serostatus. Besides the first cohort of roughly 660 subjects, a separate validation cohort made up of 120 different subjects was used. To predict cytomegalovirus infection status, the study brought together high-throughput TCR immunosequencing, statistical association of individual TCRs with disease status, and machine learning. To study patterns of TCR occurrence, a later analysis re-analyzed previously published TCR beta repertoires from 700 or so donors and added high-resolution HLA genotyping. In the later analysis, no new phenotypic data were used to find candidate immune exposures; instead, reliance was placed on TCR beta sequences and their occurrence across donors. To decide whether each TCR beta V gene segment behaved as functional or pseudogenic, an earlier analysis of over 500 of the donors relied on high-throughput TCR beta sequencing. Donor age, sex, ethnicity and CMV serostatus were compiled alongside the repertoire data. Genome-wide SNP genotypes for about 65% of the 666 donors were used in a later genetic analysis, which treated that subset as a discovery cohort. All discovery cohort repertoires had been generated on a single sequencing platform. HLA typing covered class I and class II loci at four-digit resolution. The number of typed donors differed by locus: 629-630 for A, B, C, DRB1 and DQB1; 500 to 550 for DQA1; 606 for DPA1; and 400 to 480 for DPB1. Five DR-DQ haplotypes were treated as single units for association and clustering because of strong linkage in the cohort. On average, roughly 200,000 unique TCR beta nucleotide sequences were sequenced per donor among some 420 genotyped donors of the cohort, with 15% to 20% of those sequences being non-productive.

The library was made by the immunoSEQ multiplex PCR assay. The multiplex PCR relied on a mix of 60 forward primers for TCR Vbeta segments and 13 reverse primers for TCR Jbeta segments. A multiplex PCR assay on genomic DNA amplified the CDR3 region of rearranged TCR beta genes. On the Illumina HiSeq System, the amplified TCR beta libraries were sequenced as 87-base-pair reads. As for the authors' bioinformatics: A later analysis counted some 74 million unique TCR beta chains across the 550 to 800 repertoires, and approximately 11 million of these chains were shared by at least two donors. To remove PCR and sequencing errors, raw reads were error-corrected and collapsed into unique sequences using a nearest-neighbor algorithm that merged closely related sequences. V, D and J gene segments were assigned by aligning CDR3 sequences to IMGT reference sequences. For a sequence to be retained, at least a six-nucleotide match to both a V gene segment and a J gene segment was required. A rearrangement was called productive if the CDR3 had no stop codons and remained in frame with V and J, and every other rearrangement was called non-productive. CDR3 was defined according to IMGT convention as the region running from the second conserved V-encoded cysteine to the conserved J-encoded phenylalanine. The earlier analysis of some 540 of the donors excluded any sequence lacking an unambiguous match to a single V gene segment. An earlier analysis of several hundred of the donors called V segments functional above 56.7% productive rearrangements and segregating when the between-donor standard deviation exceeded 5%. A statistical classification framework was built for diagnosing cytomegalovirus status from the catalog of TCR beta chain sequences. In a later analysis, V and J genes were assigned by comparing TCR nucleotide sequences against IMGT/GENE-DB human TR gene sequences. A later analysis assigned CDR3 sequences and most-parsimonious VDJ recombination scenarios with the TCRdist pipeline. In a later analysis, every TCR beta chain was defined by the combination of its CDR3 amino acid sequence and its V-gene family, and reads without a unique V-gene family were dropped. To address suspected cross-contamination and a sequencing artifact, a later analysis removed around 600 highly shared, low-generation-probability nucleotide sequences. In a later analysis, a clonal expansion index for each public chain was calculated from normalized within-repertoire ranks of inferred template counts. Generation probabilities in a later analysis came from a VDJ recombination model fitted to out-of-frame rearrangements, and those results were checked against IGoR. A later analysis scored TCR-TCR, TCR-HLA and TCR-CMV co-occurrence with hypergeometric tests, applying a repertoire-size bias correction to TCR pairs. False discovery rates were estimated in a later analysis by permuting HLA or CMV assignments 20 times. A later analysis grouped co-occurring TCRs with DBSCAN, adding TCRdist sequence similarity when clustering within HLA-allele-positive subsets. Repertoires with fewer than 30,000 or more than 120,000 public chains, plus five repertoires with anomalous nucleotide sharing, were excluded from co-occurrence clustering. TCRdb took over this immuneACCESS table, retaining in-frame rearrangements with V and J assigned. Such tables are incomplete; in checked studies, under half of the missing clones stem from an unresolved V gene, and the remainder is unexplained. Clone size and V and J calls were adopted from that table, with D and trimming inferred from the DNA. For this sample there are around 120,000 clones; about 81% appear just once. The ten most abundant clones make up approximately 5.6% of the sample.

The research as a whole found: Specific HLA alleles were associated with over 15,000 TCR beta sequences at a false discovery rate of 0.05 in a later analysis. In an earlier analysis of more than 500 of the donors, most TCR beta V segments appeared in productive rearrangements about 87% or about 30% of the time, broadly matching IMGT annotations. A later analysis found that HLA-associated TCR beta chains were more clonally expanded and had lower generation probabilities than equally common non-associated chains. Across donors, most TCR sequences were observed very rarely, whereas some public TCRs were present in many individuals. V-gene and J-gene trimming of TCR beta chains was associated with a missense DCLRE1C variant in a later genetic analysis, and the association was replicated in an independent cohort. The study listed 150 to 200 TCR beta chains as associated with cytomegalovirus. Only TCR beta chains were sequenced in this cohort, and the absence of alpha or paired-chain data limited detectable features. The classifier was reported to diagnose cytomegalovirus status with high specificity and sensitivity in both the original cohort and the validation cohort. In a later analysis, most CMV-associated TCR beta chains were found to appear HLA-restricted, with HLA associations seemingly driven largely by CMV exposure. A further reported finding was that TCR beta sequences accurately predicted the HLA-A and HLA-B alleles for most subjects in the first cohort. In a later analysis, TCR association rates were found to vary across HLA loci, with the most associated TCRs seen for DRB1 alleles and the fewest for HLA-C alleles. Sequencing depth was assumed to be roughly uniform across donors in the presence/absence analyses, though that assumption may not hold. Linkage disequilibrium might explain the correlated functional status among segregating V segments, but an unknown experimental factor could not be ruled out. Some IMGT-functional V segments, including TRBV6-2 and TRBV6-3, could not be distinguished by the 87-base-pair reads and were therefore excluded. In a later genetic analysis, fewer N-insertions in productive TCRs were reported among donors in an Asian-associated ancestry cluster than the approximately 670-donor mean. The earlier analysis of fewer than 750 of the donors excluded 15 to 20 rarely observed V segments, including chromosome 9 orphons, because counts were too low. In vitro tests confirmed that three of the cytomegalovirus-associated TCR beta chains recognize cytomegalovirus antigens. Strong co-occurrence of HLA alleles, especially DR and DQ, made assigning TCR associations to individual alleles difficult. For the cohort, immune exposure information was limited to CMV serostatus. A group of highly shared sequence variants was considered likely to be a technical artifact of the sequencing pipeline. A later analysis reported that several top co-occurrence clusters appeared linked to parvovirus B19, influenza, CMV and Epstein-Barr virus. Because some donors lacked HLA typing at each locus, the association tests relied only on the typed subset. The authors suggested that the approach could potentially be generalized to other disease states and immunological phenotypes.

The cohort consisted of 600 to 700 healthy bone marrow donors. Cohort members were all nominally healthy when sampled, although unrecorded immune exposures were likely present. The donor was CMV seropositive and was included in the group of approximately 300 seropositive cohort members. Each donor provided a peripheral blood sample, and peripheral blood mononuclear cells were used for TCR beta sequencing. The Qiagen DNeasy Blood Extraction Kit was used to extract genomic DNA from the blood cell samples. Trimmed from V: 4 bases; trimmed from J: 5 bases; junction bases lacking a gene match: 8. Via the germline V gene (reference sequence), CDR1 is MNHEY and CDR2 SMNVEV. Its CDR3 holds 17 amino acids, cysteine through phenylalanine. The read is trimmed to its CDR3 DNA, 51 bases read in frame from base 1. Comments on this clone: Its target antigen remains unknown. No base quality information exists; no much larger clone differs at one position.

Rearrangement joined TRBV27 to TRBJ2-1, with 13 bases matching TRBD2. The TCR was taken from a middle-aged woman in good health and CMV-seropositive. The source material was PBMCs. The DNA sequence is given as TGTGCCAGCAGTTCACGACTAGCGGGGGGTGTTCACAATGAGCAGTTCTTC. The resulting protein is CASSSRLAGGVHNEQFF.